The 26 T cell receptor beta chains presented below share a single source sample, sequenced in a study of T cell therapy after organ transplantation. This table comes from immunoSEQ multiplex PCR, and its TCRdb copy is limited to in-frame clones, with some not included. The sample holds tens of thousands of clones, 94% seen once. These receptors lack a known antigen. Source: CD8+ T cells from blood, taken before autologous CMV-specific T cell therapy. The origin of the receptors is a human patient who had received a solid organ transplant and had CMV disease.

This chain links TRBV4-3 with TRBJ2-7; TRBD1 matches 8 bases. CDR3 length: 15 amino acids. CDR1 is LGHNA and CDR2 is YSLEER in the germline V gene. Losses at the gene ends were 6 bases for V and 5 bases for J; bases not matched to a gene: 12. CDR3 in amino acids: CASSFARQGLDEQYF. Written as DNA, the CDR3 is TGCGCCAGCAGTTTCGCCAGACAGGGGTTGGACGAGCAGTACTTC.

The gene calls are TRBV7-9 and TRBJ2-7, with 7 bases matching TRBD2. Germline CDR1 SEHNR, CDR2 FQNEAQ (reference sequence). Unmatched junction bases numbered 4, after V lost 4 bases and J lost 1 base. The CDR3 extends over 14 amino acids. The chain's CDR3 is CASSSGGSSYEQYF. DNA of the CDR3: TGTGCCAGCAGCTCGGGGGGTTCATCCTACGAGCAGTACTTC.

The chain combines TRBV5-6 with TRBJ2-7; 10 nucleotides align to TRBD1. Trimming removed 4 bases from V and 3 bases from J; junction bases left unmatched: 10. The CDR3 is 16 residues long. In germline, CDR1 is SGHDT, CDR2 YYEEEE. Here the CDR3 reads CASSLGPGQGSYEQYF. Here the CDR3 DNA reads TGTGCCAGCAGCCTGGGACCGGGACAGGGGAGCTACGAGCAGTACTTC.

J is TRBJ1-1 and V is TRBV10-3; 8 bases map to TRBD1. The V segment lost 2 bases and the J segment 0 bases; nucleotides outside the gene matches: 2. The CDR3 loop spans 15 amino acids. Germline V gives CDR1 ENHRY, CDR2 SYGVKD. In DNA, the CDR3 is TGTGCCATCAGTGAGGGACAGGGCGTGAACACTGAAGCTTTCTTT. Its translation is CAISEGQGVNTEAFF.

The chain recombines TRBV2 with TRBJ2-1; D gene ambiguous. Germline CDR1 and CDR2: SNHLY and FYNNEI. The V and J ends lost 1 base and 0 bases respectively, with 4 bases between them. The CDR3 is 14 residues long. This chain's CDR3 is CASSEGSSYNEQFF. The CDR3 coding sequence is TGTGCCAGCAGTGAAGGCAGCTCCTACAATGAGCAGTTCTTC.

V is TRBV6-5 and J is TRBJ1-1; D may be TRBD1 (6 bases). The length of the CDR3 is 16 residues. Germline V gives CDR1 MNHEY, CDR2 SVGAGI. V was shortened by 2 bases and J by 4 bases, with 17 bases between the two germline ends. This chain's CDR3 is CASSYPPGQRLTEAFF. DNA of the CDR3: TGTGCCAGCAGTTACCCGCCGGGACAAAGACTCACTGAAGCTTTCTTT.

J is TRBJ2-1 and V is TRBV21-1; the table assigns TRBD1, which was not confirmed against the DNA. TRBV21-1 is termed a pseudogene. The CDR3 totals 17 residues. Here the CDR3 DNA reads TGTGCCAGCAGCAAAGCGCTGGACAGGAAAAGTTACAATGAGCAGTTCTTC. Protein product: CASSKALDRKSYNEQFF.

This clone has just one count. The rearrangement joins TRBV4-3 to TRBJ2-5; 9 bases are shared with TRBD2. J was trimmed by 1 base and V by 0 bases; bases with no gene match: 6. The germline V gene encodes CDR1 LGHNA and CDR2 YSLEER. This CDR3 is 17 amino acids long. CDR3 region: CASSQDRLAGFQETQYF. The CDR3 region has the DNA TGCGCCAGCAGCCAAGATCGCCTAGCGGGGTTCCAAGAGACCCAGTACTTC.

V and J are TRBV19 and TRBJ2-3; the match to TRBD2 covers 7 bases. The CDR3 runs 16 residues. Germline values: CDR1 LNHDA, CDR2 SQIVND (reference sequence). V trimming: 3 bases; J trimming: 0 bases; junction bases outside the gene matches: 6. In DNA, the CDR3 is TGTGCCAGTAGTATTATGAGCGGGGCTAGCACAGATACGCAGTATTTT. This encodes CASSIMSGASTDTQYF.

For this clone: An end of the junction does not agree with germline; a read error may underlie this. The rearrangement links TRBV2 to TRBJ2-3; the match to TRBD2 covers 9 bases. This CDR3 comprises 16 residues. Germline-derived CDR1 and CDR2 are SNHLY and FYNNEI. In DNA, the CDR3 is TGTGCCAGCAGCGAAGGGACTAGCCCCGCGACAGATACGCAGTATTTT. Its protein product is CASSEGTSPATDTQYF.

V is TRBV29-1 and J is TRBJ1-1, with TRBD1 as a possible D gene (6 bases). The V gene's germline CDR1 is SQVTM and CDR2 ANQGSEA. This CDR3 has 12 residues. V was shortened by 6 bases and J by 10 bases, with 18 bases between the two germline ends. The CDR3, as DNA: TGCAGCGTACCGGACAGTGGAGCGGGAGCTTTCTTT. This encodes CSVPDSGAGAFF.

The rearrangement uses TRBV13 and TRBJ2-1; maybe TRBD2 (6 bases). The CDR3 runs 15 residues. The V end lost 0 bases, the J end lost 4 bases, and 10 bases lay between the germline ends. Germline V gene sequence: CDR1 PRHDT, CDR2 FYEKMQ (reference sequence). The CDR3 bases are TGTGCCAGCAGCTTAGGGACTAGAAGTTACAATGAGCAGTTCTTC. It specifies CASSLGTRSYNEQFF. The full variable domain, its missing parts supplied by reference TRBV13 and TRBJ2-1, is AAGVIQSPRHLIKEKRETATLKCYPIPRHDTVYWYQQGPGQDPQFLISFYEKMQSDKGSIPDRFSAQQFSDYHSELNMSSLELGDSALYFCASSLGTRSYNEQFFGPGTRLTVL.

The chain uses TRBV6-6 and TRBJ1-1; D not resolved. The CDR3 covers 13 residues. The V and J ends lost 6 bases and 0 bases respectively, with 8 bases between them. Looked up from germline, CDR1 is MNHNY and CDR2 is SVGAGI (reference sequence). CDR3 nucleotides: TGTGCCAGCAGGAGAGGGCTGAACACTGAAGCTTTCTTT. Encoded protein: CASRRGLNTEAFF.

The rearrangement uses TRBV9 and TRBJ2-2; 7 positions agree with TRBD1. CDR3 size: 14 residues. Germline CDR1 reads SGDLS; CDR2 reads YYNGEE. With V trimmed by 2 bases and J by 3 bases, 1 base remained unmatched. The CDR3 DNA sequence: TGTGCCAGCAGCGTCGGGACAGACACCGGGGAGCTGTTTTTT. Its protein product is CASSVGTDTGELFF.

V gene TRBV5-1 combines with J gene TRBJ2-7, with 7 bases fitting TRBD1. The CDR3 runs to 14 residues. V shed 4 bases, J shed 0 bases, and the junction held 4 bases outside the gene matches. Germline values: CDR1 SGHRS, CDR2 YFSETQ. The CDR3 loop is CASSPDRYSYEQYF. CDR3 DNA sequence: TGCGCCAGCAGCCCGGACAGGTACTCCTACGAGCAGTACTTC.

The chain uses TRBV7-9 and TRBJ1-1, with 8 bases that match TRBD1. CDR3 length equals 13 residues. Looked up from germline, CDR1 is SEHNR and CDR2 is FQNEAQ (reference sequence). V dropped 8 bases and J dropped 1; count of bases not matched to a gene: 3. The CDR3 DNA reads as TGTGCCAGCCATGGGACAGGGAACACTGAAGCTTTCTTT. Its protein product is CASHGTGNTEAFF.

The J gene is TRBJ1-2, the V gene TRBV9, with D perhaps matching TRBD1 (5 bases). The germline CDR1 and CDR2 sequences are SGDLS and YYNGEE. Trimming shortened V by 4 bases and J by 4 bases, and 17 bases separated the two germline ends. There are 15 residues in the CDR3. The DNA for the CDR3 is TGTGCCAGCAGCACACAGTTGGGGCAGGGCTATGGCTACACCTTC. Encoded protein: CASSTQLGQGYGYTF.

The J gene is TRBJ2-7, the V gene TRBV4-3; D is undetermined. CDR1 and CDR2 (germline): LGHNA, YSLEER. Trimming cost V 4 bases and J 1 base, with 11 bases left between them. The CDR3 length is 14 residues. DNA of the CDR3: TGCGCCAGCAGCCCGTACGGGCGGTCCTACGAGCAGTACTTC. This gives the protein CASSPYGRSYEQYF.

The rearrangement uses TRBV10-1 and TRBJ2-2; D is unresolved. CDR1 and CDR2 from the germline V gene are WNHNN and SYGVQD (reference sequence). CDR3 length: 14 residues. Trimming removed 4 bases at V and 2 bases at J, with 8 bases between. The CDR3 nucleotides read TGCGCCAGCAGTGGGCCAGCTAACACCGGGGAGCTGTTTTTT. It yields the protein CASSGPANTGELFF.

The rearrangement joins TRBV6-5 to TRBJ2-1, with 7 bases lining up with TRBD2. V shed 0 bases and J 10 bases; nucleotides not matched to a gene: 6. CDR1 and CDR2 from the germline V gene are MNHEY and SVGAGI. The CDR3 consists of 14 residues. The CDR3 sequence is CASSYSYAGDEQFF. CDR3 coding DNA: TGTGCCAGCAGTTACTCTTACGCGGGAGACGAGCAGTTCTTC.

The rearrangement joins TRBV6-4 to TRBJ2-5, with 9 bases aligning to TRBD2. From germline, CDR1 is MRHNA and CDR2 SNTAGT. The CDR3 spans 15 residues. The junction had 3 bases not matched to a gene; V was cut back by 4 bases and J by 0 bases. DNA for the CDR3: TGTGCCAGCAGTGCATTAGCGGGAGACCAAGAGACCCAGTACTTC. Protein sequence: CASSALAGDQETQYF.

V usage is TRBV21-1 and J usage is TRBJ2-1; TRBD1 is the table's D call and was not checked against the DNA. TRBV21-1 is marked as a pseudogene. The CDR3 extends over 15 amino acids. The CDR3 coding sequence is TGTGCCAGCAGCAAACCCCCAGGAACCTACAATGAGCAGTTCTTC. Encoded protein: CASSKPPGTYNEQFF.

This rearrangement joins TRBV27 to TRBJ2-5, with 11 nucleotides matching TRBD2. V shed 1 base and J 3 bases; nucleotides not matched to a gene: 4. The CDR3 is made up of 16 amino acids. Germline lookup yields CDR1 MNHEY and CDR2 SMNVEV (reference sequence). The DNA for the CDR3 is TGTGCCAGCAGTTTATTGACTAGCGGGGTAAAAGAGACCCAGTACTTC. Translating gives CASSLLTSGVKETQYF.

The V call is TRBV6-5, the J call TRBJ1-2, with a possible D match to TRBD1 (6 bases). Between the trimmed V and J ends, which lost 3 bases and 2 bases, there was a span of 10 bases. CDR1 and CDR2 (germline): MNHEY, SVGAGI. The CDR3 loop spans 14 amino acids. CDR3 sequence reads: CASSYEGTNYGYTF. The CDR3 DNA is TGTGCCAGCAGTTATGAGGGGACAAACTATGGCTACACCTTC.

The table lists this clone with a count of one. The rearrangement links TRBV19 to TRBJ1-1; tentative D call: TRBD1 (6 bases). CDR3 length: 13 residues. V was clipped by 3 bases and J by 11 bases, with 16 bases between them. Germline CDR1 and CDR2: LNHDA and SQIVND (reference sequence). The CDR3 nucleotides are TGTGCCAGTAGTATCCGGGACACATATGAGGCTTTCTTT. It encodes CASSIRDTYEAFF.

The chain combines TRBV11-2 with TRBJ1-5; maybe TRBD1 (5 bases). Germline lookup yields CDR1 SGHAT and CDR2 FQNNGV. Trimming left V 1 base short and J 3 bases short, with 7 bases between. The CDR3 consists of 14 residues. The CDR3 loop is CASSLAGYNQPQHF. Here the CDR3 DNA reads TGTGCCAGCAGCTTAGCAGGGTACAATCAGCCCCAGCATTTT.